The 17 T cell receptor beta chains below all came from one sample that was sequenced in a study of identical twins. Each CDR3 protein gets one entry after TCRdb re-called the 5' RACE reads with MiXCR. The sample holds 450,000 or so distinct CDR3 sequences; approximately 15% are singletons and the top ten take about 0.54%. These data also featured in a second study, about yellow fever vaccine responses in identical twins.

The sequencing input was CD4+ T cells sorted from blood. The receptor source for this set is a young woman in good health.

This clonotype was seen a few times. The chain is built from TRBV24-1 and TRBJ1-3, with a tentative D call TRBD1 (5 bases). The CDR3 covers 14 residues. Trimming removed 3 bases from V and 3 bases from J, with 8 bases in between. CDR1 KGHDR and CDR2 SFDVKD come from the germline V gene. The CDR3 here is CATSDGGYGNTIYF. In DNA form, the CDR3 reads TGTGCCACCAGTGATGGGGGGTATGGAAACACCATATATTTT.

V and J are TRBV6-5 and TRBJ1-6; 9 bases match TRBD1. From germline, CDR1 is MNHEY and CDR2 SVGAGI. Germline trimming cut 2 bases from V and 10 bases from J; bases unmatched to any gene: 6. The CDR3 is made up of 15 amino acids. The CDR3 nucleotides are TGTGCCAGCAGTTACAAAGGACAGGGGCAGTCACCCCTCCACTTT. This gives the protein CASSYKGQGQSPLHF.

This clonotype was counted at least ten times. The V and J genes are TRBV28 and TRBJ2-2; 7 bases fit TRBD1. CDR3 length: 13 residues. In germline, CDR1 is MDHEN, CDR2 SYDVKM. The V segment lost 3 bases and the J segment 6 bases; nucleotides outside the gene matches: 1. The CDR3 DNA reads TGTGCCAGCAGTTTGACAGGGCCCGGGGAGCTGTTTTTT. It translates to CASSLTGPGELFF.

The chain uses TRBV2 and TRBJ2-1; possible D gene TRBD2, 5 bases. Germline loops: CDR1 SNHLY, CDR2 FYNNEI. Trimming stripped 8 bases from V and 12 bases from J, with 14 bases between. The CDR3 is 11 amino acids. The CDR3 DNA sequence: TGTGCCAGCGAGGACTCCATCCTGCAGTTCTTC. Translation gives CASEDSILQFF.

This clonotype turned up a few times. This rearrangement joins TRBV13 to TRBJ2-4, with 7 bases identical to TRBD1. There are 15 residues in the CDR3. The V gene end was trimmed by 4 bases and the J gene end by 1 base; junction bases not matched to a gene: 4. CDR1 and CDR2 from the germline V gene are PRHDT and FYEKMQ (reference sequence). CDR3 amino acids: CASSSKTGAKNIQYF. Written as DNA, the CDR3 is TGTGCCAGCAGCTCCAAGACAGGGGCCAAAAACATTCAGTACTTC.

In its sample, this clonotype was seen a few times. The chain has TRBV7-9 and TRBJ1-3; D is unresolved. The CDR3 has 14 residues. V lost 2 bases and J lost 0, with 5 bases in between. Germline CDR1 SEHNR, CDR2 FQNEAQ (reference sequence). For the CDR3, the DNA is TGTGCCAGCAGCTTACTACTCTCTGGAAACACCATATATTTT. It translates to CASSLLLSGNTIYF.

This sequence joins TRBV20-1 and TRBJ2-1; unclear D gene. The V and J ends lost 4 bases and 4 bases respectively, with 17 bases between them. There are 15 residues in the CDR3. Germline V lookup: CDR1 DFQATT, CDR2 SNEGSKA (reference sequence). This chain's CDR3 is CSANPFKVGYNEQFF. CDR3 bases: TGCAGTGCTAACCCATTCAAAGTGGGGTACAATGAGCAGTTCTTC.

This clonotype was recorded a few times. The CDR3 DNA is TGTGCCAGCAGTGAAGTCGGGATCCCCGGCACCGGGGAGCTGTTTTTT. Translated, it gives CASSEVGIPGTGELFF. The chain couples TRBV2 to TRBJ2-2; TRBD2 might be the D (5 bases). From germline, CDR1 is SNHLY and CDR2 FYNNEI. CDR3 length: 16 amino acids. V shed 1 base and J shed 4 bases, with 13 bases lying between them.

This chain links TRBV19 with TRBJ2-3; D is perhaps TRBD1 or TRBD2 (5 bases each). V lost 5 bases, J lost 1 base, and 16 bases lay in between. The CDR3 is 16 amino acids. Germline CDR1 LNHDA, CDR2 SQIVND (reference sequence). Here the CDR3 DNA reads TGTGCCAGTAGTCCCAGGGCAGGGACGGGCACAGATACGCAGTATTTT. This translates into CASSPRAGTGTDTQYF.

Concerning this clonotype: A much bigger clone sits one base away, suggesting this may be a read error. The rearrangement links TRBV24-1 to TRBJ2-1, with D maybe TRBD2 (5 bases). The CDR3 runs 14 residues. Germline-derived CDR1 and CDR2 are KGHDR and SFDVKD. V lost 6 bases, J lost 9 bases, and 17 bases lay in between. CDR3 protein: CATSMEVRSTEQFF. The CDR3 DNA sequence: TGTGCCACCAGTATGGAGGTCAGGAGTACTGAGCAGTTCTTC.

The chain is built from TRBV6-2 or TRBV6-3 and TRBJ2-1; possible D gene TRBD1, 6 bases. Germline CDR1 and CDR2: MNHEY and SVGEGT. Trimming removed 3 bases from V and 4 bases from J, with 22 bases in between. The length of the CDR3 is 18 residues. The CDR3 bases are TGTGCCAGCAGTTATGGGGGAAACAGGGCGTTATATTACAATGAGCAGTTCTTC. It specifies CASSYGGNRALYYNEQFF.

This clonotype was detected ten times or more. The chain has TRBV2 and TRBJ2-3, with TRBD2 matching over 7 bases. From germline, CDR1 is SNHLY and CDR2 FYNNEI. Unmatched junction bases numbered 4, after V lost 4 bases and J lost 3 bases. CDR3 length: 14 amino acids. CDR3 coding DNA: TGTGCCAGCAGTGGTGCGGGAGCGACAGATACGCAGTATTTT. This encodes CASSGAGATDTQYF.

The gene calls are TRBV20-1 and TRBJ2-1; TRBD2 agrees at 10 bases. V shed 5 bases, J shed 7 bases, and the junction held 8 bases outside the gene matches. CDR1 DFQATT and CDR2 SNEGSKA come from the germline V gene (reference sequence). The CDR3 length is 14 residues. The CDR3 nucleotides are TGCAGTGCTGTACTAGCGGGAAAGAGAAATGAGCAGTTCTTC. Translated: CSAVLAGKRNEQFF.

This sequence joins TRBV24-1 and TRBJ1-1, with TRBD1 as a possible D gene (6 bases). The CDR3 sequence is 13 residues long. The germline V gene encodes CDR1 KGHDR and CDR2 SFDVKD. The V end was cut by 4 bases, the J end by 5 bases, with 10 bases between. The CDR3 loop is CATSDGTGTEAFF. CDR3 nucleotide sequence: TGTGCCACCAGTGACGGTACAGGGACTGAAGCTTTCTTT.

This clonotype showed up just a few times. The chain carries TRBV18 and TRBJ2-7; D is ambiguous. With 1 base removed from V and 2 bases from J, the gap between germline ends came to 9 bases. CDR1 is KGHSH, CDR2 LQKENI, per germline. The CDR3 covers 14 residues. The CDR3 sequence: CASSPQQSTYEQYF. The CDR3 bases are TGTGCCAGCTCACCACAACAGAGCACCTACGAGCAGTACTTC. The variable domain in full, completed from reference TRBV18 and TRBJ2-7, reads NAGVMQNPRHLVRRRGQEARLRCSPMKGHSHVYWYRQLPEEGLKFMVYLQKENIIDESGMPKERFSAEFPKEGPSILRIQQVVRGDSAAYFCASSPQQSTYEQYFGPGTRLTVT.

Only a few counts were recorded for this clonotype. The J gene is TRBJ2-3, the V gene TRBV20-1, with no clear D. The CDR3 extends over 13 amino acids. Germline lookup yields CDR1 DFQATT and CDR2 SNEGSKA (reference sequence). Trimming cost V 3 bases and J 5 bases, with 12 bases left between them. Written as DNA, the CDR3 is TGCAGTGCTAGCGCTCCTTGGAGAGATACGCAGTATTTT. Encoded protein: CSASAPWRDTQYF.

The chain recombines TRBV20-1 with TRBJ2-7, with D tentatively TRBD2 (7 bases). V was trimmed by 3 bases and J by 6 bases, leaving 21 bases between them. CDR3 length: 15 amino acids. Germline V gene data show CDR1 as DFQATT and CDR2 as SNEGSKA (reference sequence). Written as DNA, the CDR3 is TGCAGTGCTAGGACGCGGGGGCACGCTGGGAGCGAGCAGTACTTC. This gives the protein CSARTRGHAGSEQYF.